The 21 T cell receptor beta chains below all came from one sample that was sequenced in a study of T-cell reconstitution after alpha-beta-depleted transplantation in children. TCRbeta library construction was performed incorporating unique molecular identifiers. TCRdb reprocessed the PCR reads via MiXCR and lists one record per CDR3 protein. The sample records roughly 310,000 distinct CDR3 sequences, around 25% being singletons. The sample consisted of PBMCs, mostly from graft donor cells, taken 180 days after TCRalphabeta/CD19-depleted stem cell transplant. The receptors derive from a male patient between 5 and 17 years old who had a stem cell transplant for acute lymphoblastic leukemia, so the T cells may come from the graft donor.

This clonotype turned up a few times. The V gene is TRBV6-1, the J gene TRBJ1-2; TRBD1 is a possible D gene (5 bases). The V gene's germline CDR1 is MNHNS and CDR2 SASEGT. The CDR3 runs to 14 residues. Trimming stripped 6 bases from V and 2 bases from J, with 13 bases between. In nucleotides, the CDR3 is TGTGCCAGCAGGTGGGACGGAGGGAACTATGGCTACACCTTC. Its translation is CASRWDGGNYGYTF.

The chain employs TRBV5-1 and TRBJ2-6, with TRBD1 matching over 7 bases. After removal of 1 base from V and 0 bases from J, the junction contained 10 bases not matched to a gene. CDR1 is SGHRS, CDR2 YFSETQ, per germline. This CDR3 has 19 amino acids. CDR3 protein: CASSLHGQAPDSGANVLTF. The CDR3 DNA sequence: TGCGCCAGCAGCTTGCATGGACAGGCCCCCGACTCTGGGGCCAACGTCCTGACTTTC.

The J gene is TRBJ2-7, the V gene TRBV20-1, with D possibly called TRBD1 or TRBD2 (5 bases each). This CDR3 has 14 residues. Trimming took 6 bases from V and 5 from J, leaving 20 bases between them. Germline V gene lookup returns CDR1 DFQATT and CDR2 SNEGSKA (reference sequence). The CDR3 protein is CSARVSSLYDEQYF. The DNA for the CDR3 is TGCAGTGCCAGGGTATCTAGCTTGTACGACGAGCAGTACTTC.

V usage is TRBV7-6 and J usage is TRBJ2-1; maybe TRBD2 (6 bases). Trimming shortened V by 4 bases and J by 2 bases, and 12 bases separated the two germline ends. Looked up from germline, CDR1 is SGHVS and CDR2 is FNYEAQ. The CDR3 is made up of 15 amino acids. The chain's CDR3 is CASSSGGAPYNEQFF. The CDR3 DNA sequence: TGTGCCAGCAGCTCAGGCGGGGCCCCCTACAATGAGCAGTTCTTC.

V gene TRBV7-9 combines with J gene TRBJ1-2, with 7 bases fitting TRBD1. There are 17 residues in the CDR3. V was clipped by 1 base and J by 5 bases; unmatched bases: 13. The germline gives CDR1 SEHNR, CDR2 FQNEAQ (reference sequence). The CDR3 DNA follows: TGTGCCAGCAGCTTAGAAGGGGGGACAGACCCGAGTTATGGCTACACCTTC. This sequence encodes CASSLEGGTDPSYGYTF.

The rearrangement joins TRBV29-1 to TRBJ2-5; 7 bases match TRBD1. Germline V gene data show CDR1 as SQVTM and CDR2 as ANQGSEA. This CDR3 has 14 residues. The V and J ends lost 7 bases and 5 bases, in that order; junction bases with no gene match: 13. The CDR3 sequence: CSGDRVLSFETQYF. DNA of the CDR3: TGCAGCGGCGACAGGGTTCTCTCGTTTGAGACCCAGTACTTC.

The chain has TRBV29-1 and TRBJ2-1, with D possibly being TRBD2 (6 bases). Trimming took 2 bases from V and 3 from J, leaving 11 bases between them. The CDR3 length is 14 residues. CDR1 and CDR2 (germline): SQVTM, ANQGSEA. The CDR3 nucleotides are TGCAGCGTTGAAAGGGCTAGCGACTACAATGAGCAGTTCTTC. It yields the protein CSVERASDYNEQFF.

The chain joins TRBV24-1 to TRBJ2-7; 8 bases fit TRBD1. This CDR3 comprises 15 residues. V shed 6 bases and J 3 bases; nucleotides not matched to a gene: 9. Per the germline V gene, CDR1 is KGHDR and CDR2 is SFDVKD. The CDR3 region has the DNA TGTGCCACCAGTCAGACAGGGGTCCATGTCTACGAGCAGTACTTC. It specifies CATSQTGVHVYEQYF.

J is TRBJ2-1 and V is TRBV5-5; D ambiguous. The length of the CDR3 is 12 residues. Looked up from germline, CDR1 is SGHKS and CDR2 is YYEKEE (reference sequence). Trimming removed 5 bases at V and 8 bases at J, with 11 bases between. DNA for the CDR3: TGTGCCAGCAGGAAACTTACGGATGAGCAGTTCTTC. Protein sequence: CASRKLTDEQFF.

V gene TRBV7-9 combines with J gene TRBJ1-1; the D is unclear. Trimming took 2 bases from V and 3 from J, leaving 10 bases between them. Germline-derived CDR1 and CDR2 are SEHNR and FQNEAQ (reference sequence). This CDR3 is 14 amino acids long. CDR3 residues: CASSLKYPYTEAFF. CDR3 coding DNA: TGTGCCAGCAGCTTAAAGTACCCCTACACTGAAGCTTTCTTT.

The chain carries TRBV9 and TRBJ1-1, with TRBD1 as a possible D gene (6 bases). V was cut by 0 bases and J by 1 base, with 13 bases left in between. The germline V gene encodes CDR1 SGDLS and CDR2 YYNGEE. There are 16 residues in the CDR3. The CDR3 is CASSVGGGMGNTEAFF. The DNA for the CDR3 is TGTGCCAGCAGCGTAGGGGGGGGCATGGGGAACACTGAAGCTTTCTTT.

This clonotype was seen a few times. The genes are TRBV27 and TRBJ1-2, with TRBD1 matching over 8 bases. The junction had 2 bases not matched to a gene; V was cut back by 5 bases and J by 6 bases. CDR1 and CDR2 (germline): MNHEY, SMNVEV (reference sequence). There are 12 residues in the CDR3. CDR3: CASSRTGNGYTF. The CDR3 DNA sequence: TGTGCCAGCAGTAGGACAGGGAATGGCTACACCTTC.

The V and J genes are TRBV6-1 and TRBJ2-7; 7 positions agree with TRBD2. The CDR3 is made up of 15 amino acids. Germline CDR1 is MNHNS and CDR2 is SASEGT. V shed 6 bases, J shed 0 bases, and the junction held 8 bases outside the gene matches. Here the CDR3 DNA reads TGTGCCAGCAGAGCTACTAGCGCATCCTCCTACGAGCAGTACTTC. This codes for CASRATSASSYEQYF.

The V and J genes are TRBV5-1 and TRBJ2-7; TRBD2 aligns across 13 bases. Unmatched junction bases numbered 6, after V lost 3 bases and J lost 0 bases. This CDR3 is 17 amino acids long. Germline CDR1 and CDR2: SGHRS and YFSETQ. The CDR3 nucleotides read TGCGCCAGCAGCTCATGGACTAGCGGGAGACTCTCCTACGAGCAGTACTTC. This translates into CASSSWTSGRLSYEQYF.

The gene calls are TRBV29-1 and TRBJ2-6; maybe TRBD1 (5 bases). The CDR3 loop spans 14 amino acids. The germline gives CDR1 SQVTM, CDR2 ANQGSEA. Trimming pared 4 bases from V and 1 base from J, leaving 8 bases between. CDR3 in DNA: TGCAGCGTTGCCAGGGCTTCTGGGGCCAACGTCCTGACTTTC. Protein product: CSVARASGANVLTF.

The chain uses TRBV29-1 and TRBJ2-7; perhaps TRBD2 as D (6 bases). V gave up 4 bases and J gave up 2 bases, with 15 bases separating them. This CDR3 contains 14 residues. Germline values: CDR1 SQVTM, CDR2 ANQGSEA. The CDR3 here is CSVVAGLGAYEQYF. The CDR3 nucleotides are TGCAGCGTTGTGGCGGGGTTAGGGGCCTACGAGCAGTACTTC.

A few counts support this clonotype. The rearrangement uses TRBV7-9 and TRBJ2-1; no definite D call. Germline V gene sequence: CDR1 SEHNR, CDR2 FQNEAQ (reference sequence). V shed 1 base and J shed 9 bases, with 13 bases lying between them. CDR3 length equals 14 residues. CDR3 sequence (DNA): TGTGCCAGCAGCTTAGACTCTGGGGTGACTGAGCAGTTCTTC. Protein sequence: CASSLDSGVTEQFF.

This sequence joins TRBV18 and TRBJ2-3; possibly TRBD1 for D (5 bases). The V end was cut by 3 bases, the J end by 0 bases, with 13 bases between. The CDR3 consists of 16 residues. From germline, CDR1 is KGHSH and CDR2 LQKENI. This CDR3 reads CASSPARAYSTDTQYF. CDR3 in DNA: TGTGCCAGCTCACCCGCCAGGGCCTATAGCACAGATACGCAGTATTTT.

V is TRBV20-1 and J is TRBJ2-7, with 8 bases fitting TRBD2. Trimming at V came to 6 bases and at J to 6 bases, leaving 4 bases not matched to a gene. The CDR3 sequence is 11 residues long. CDR1 and CDR2 (germline): DFQATT, SNEGSKA (reference sequence). The chain's CDR3 is CSAGTRSEQYF. In DNA, the CDR3 is TGCAGTGCGGGGACTAGGTCCGAGCAGTACTTC.

V usage is TRBV21-1 and J usage is TRBJ2-1; the D call in the table, TRBD2, was not verified against the DNA. TRBV21-1 counts as a pseudogene. CDR3 length: 15 residues. The CDR3 region is CASSKRTSGSNEQFF. The CDR3 bases are TGTGCCAGCAGCAAAAGGACTAGCGGGAGCAATGAGCAGTTCTTC.

There are a few counts of this clonotype. J is TRBJ2-1 and V is TRBV6-4, with D possibly being TRBD2 (6 bases). V was trimmed by 3 bases and J by 8 bases, leaving 8 bases between them. The CDR3 consists of 12 residues. Germline V gives CDR1 MRHNA, CDR2 SNTAGT. This chain's CDR3 is CASSETGDEQFF. The DNA for the CDR3 is TGTGCCAGCAGTGAAACGGGGGATGAGCAGTTCTTC.